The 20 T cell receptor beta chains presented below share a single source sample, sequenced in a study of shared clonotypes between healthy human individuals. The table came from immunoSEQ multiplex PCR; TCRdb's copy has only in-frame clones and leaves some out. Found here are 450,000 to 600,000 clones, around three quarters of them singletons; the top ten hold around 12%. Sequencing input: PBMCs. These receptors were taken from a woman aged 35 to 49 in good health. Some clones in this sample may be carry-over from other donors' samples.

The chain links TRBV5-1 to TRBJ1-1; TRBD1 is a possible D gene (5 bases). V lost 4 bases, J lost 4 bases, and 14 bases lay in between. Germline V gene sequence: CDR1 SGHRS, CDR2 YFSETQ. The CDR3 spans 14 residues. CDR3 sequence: CASSAQGSGTEAFF. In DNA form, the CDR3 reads TGCGCCAGCAGCGCCCAGGGAAGCGGCACTGAAGCTTTCTTT.

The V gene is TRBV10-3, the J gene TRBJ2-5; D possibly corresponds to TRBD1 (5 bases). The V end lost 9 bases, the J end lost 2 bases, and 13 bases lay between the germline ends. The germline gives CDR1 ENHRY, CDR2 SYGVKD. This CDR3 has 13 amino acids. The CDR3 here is CAIGPGLQETQYF. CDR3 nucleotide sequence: TGTGCCATTGGACCAGGGTTACAAGAGACCCAGTACTTC.

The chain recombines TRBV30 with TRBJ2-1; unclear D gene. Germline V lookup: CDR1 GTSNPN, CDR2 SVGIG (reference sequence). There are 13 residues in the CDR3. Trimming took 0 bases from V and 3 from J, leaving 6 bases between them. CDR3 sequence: CAWSVAIYNEQFF. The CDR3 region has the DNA TGTGCCTGGAGTGTAGCCATCTACAATGAGCAGTTCTTC.

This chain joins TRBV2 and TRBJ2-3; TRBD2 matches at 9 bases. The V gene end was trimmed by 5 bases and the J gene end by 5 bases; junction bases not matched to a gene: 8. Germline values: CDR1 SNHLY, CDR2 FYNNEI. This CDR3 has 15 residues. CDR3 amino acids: CASSRSGSVGDTQYF. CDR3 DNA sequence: TGTGCCAGCAGTCGTAGCGGGAGCGTTGGAGATACGCAGTATTTT.

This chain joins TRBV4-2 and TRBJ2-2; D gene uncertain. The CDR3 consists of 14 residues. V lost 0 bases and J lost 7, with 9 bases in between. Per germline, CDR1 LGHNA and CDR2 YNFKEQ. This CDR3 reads CASSQDRSYGELFF. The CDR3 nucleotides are TGTGCCAGCAGCCAAGATCGCAGTTACGGGGAGCTGTTTTTT.

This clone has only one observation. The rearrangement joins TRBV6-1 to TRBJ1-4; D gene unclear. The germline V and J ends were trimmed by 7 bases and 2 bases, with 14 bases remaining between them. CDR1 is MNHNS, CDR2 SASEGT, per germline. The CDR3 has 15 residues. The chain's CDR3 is CASTQDWATNEKLFF. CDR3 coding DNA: TGTGCCAGCACCCAGGACTGGGCGACTAATGAAAAACTGTTTTTT.

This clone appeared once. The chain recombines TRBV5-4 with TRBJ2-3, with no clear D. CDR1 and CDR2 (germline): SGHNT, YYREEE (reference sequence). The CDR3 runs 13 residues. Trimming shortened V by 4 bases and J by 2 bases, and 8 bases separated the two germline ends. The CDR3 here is CASSREVTDTQYF. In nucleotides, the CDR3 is TGTGCCAGCAGCAGGGAAGTCACAGATACGCAGTATTTT.

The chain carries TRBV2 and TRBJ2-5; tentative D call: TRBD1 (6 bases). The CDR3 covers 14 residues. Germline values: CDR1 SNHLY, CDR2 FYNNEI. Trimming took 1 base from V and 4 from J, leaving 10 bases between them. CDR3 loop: CASSEGDTGETQYF. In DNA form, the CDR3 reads TGTGCCAGCAGTGAAGGGGACACCGGAGAGACCCAGTACTTC. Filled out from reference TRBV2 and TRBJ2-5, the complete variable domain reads EPEVTQTPSHQVTQMGQEVILRCVPISNHLYFYWYRQILGQKVEFLVSFYNNEISEKSEIFDDQFSVERPDGSNFTLKIRSTKLEDSAMYFCASSEGDTGETQYFGPGTRLLVL.

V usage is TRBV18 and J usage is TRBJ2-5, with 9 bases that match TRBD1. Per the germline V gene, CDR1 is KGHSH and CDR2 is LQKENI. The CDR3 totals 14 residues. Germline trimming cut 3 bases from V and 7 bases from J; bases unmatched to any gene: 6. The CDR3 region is CASSPGTGSRTQYF. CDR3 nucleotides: TGTGCCAGCTCACCTGGGACAGGGAGTCGGACCCAGTACTTC.

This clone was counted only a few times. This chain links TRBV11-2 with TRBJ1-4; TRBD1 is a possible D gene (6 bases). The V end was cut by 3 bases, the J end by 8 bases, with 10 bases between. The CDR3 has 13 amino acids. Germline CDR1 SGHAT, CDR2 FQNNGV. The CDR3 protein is CASSFTGKEKLFF. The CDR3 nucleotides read TGTGCCAGCAGCTTTACAGGGAAGGAAAAACTGTTTTTT.

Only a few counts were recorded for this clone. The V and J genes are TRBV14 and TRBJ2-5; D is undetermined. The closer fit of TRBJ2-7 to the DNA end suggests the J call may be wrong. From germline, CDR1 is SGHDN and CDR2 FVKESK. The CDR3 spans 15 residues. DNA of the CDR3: TGTGCCAGCAGCCAAGATCGCGCCAGCTCCTACGAGCAGTACTTC. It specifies CASSQDRASSYEQYF.

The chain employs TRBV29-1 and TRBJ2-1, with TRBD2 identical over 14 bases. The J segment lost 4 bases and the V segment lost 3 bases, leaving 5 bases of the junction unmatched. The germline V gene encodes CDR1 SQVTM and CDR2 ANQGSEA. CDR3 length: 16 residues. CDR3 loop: CSVESGTSGSYNEQFF. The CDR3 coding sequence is TGCAGCGTTGAGTCCGGGACTAGCGGGAGTTACAATGAGCAGTTCTTC.

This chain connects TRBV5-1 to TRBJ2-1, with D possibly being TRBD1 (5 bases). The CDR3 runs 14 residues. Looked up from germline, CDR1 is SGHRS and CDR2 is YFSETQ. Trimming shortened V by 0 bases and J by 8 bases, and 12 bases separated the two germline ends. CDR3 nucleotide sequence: TGCGCCAGCAGCTTGGTCGGGCAGGGCTATGAGCAGTTCTTC. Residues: CASSLVGQGYEQFF.

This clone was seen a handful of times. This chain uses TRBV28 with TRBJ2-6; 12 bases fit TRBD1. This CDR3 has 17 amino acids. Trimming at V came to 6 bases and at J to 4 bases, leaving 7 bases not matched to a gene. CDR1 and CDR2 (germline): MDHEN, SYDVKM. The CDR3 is CASRPGQGARGANVLTF. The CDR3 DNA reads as TGTGCCAGCAGACCGGGACAGGGGGCGCGGGGGGCCAACGTCCTGACTTTC.

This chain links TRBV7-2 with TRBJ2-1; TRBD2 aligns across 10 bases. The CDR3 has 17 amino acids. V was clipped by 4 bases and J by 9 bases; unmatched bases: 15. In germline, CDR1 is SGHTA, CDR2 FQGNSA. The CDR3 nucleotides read TGTGCCAGCAGCTCCTCAGGGTTAGCGGGAGGTCTCTCTGAGCAGTTCTTC. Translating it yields CASSSSGLAGGLSEQFF.

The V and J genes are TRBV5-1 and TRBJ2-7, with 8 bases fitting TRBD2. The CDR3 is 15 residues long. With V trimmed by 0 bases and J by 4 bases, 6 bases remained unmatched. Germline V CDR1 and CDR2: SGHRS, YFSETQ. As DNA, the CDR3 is TGCGCCAGCAGCTTGGTGGCGGGAGGCAGGTACGAGCAGTACTTC. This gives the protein CASSLVAGGRYEQYF.

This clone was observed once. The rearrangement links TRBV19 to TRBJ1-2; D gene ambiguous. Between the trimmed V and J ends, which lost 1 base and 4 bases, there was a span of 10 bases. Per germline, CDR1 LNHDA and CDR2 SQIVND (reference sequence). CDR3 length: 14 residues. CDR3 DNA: TGTGCCAGTAGTATAGCCGCAGGCATCTATGGCTACACCTTC. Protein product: CASSIAAGIYGYTF.

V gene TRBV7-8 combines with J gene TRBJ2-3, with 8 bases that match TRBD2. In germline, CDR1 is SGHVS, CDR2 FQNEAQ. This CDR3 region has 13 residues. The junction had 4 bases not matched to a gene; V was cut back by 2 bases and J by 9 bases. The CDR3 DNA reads TGTGCCAGCAGCTTAACTCCTAGCGGGACGCAGTATTTT. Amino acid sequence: CASSLTPSGTQYF.

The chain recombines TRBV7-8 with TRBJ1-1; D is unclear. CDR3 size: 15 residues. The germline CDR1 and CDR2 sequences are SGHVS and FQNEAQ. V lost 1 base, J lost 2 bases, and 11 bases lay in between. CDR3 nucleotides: TGTGCCAGCAGCTTAGAGCGGCGGCTTAACACTGAAGCTTTCTTT. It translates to CASSLERRLNTEAFF.

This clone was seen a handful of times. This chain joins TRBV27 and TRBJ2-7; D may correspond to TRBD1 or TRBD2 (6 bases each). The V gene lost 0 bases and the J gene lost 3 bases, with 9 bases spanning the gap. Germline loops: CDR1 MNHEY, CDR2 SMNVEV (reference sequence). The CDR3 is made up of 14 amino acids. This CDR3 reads CASSLSGGNYEQYF. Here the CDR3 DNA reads TGTGCCAGCAGTTTATCAGGGGGGAACTACGAGCAGTACTTC.